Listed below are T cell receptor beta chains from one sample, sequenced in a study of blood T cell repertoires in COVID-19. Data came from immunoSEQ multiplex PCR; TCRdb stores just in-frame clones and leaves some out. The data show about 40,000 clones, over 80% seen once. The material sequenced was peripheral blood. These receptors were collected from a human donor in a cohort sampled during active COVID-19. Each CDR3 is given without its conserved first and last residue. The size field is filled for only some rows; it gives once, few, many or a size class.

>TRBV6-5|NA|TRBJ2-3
ASKTSGGTDTQY
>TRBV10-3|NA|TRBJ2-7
AISEPGTGGPYEQY
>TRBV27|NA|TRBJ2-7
ASSHNRGRDSNYEQY
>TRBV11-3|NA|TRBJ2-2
ASSTGGHANTGELF
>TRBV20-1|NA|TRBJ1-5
SASRVSGTTSSNQPQH
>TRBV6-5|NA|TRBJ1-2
ASSLEPYGYT
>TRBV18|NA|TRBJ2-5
ASSPMAETQY
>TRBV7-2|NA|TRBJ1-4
ASSRKPPGQSLF
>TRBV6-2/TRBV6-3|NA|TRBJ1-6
ASSQHRPPLH
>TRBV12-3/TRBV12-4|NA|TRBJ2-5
ASKRMAGETQY
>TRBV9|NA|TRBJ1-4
ASSVTGSTNEKLF
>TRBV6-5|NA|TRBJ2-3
ASNSGAAGYTQY
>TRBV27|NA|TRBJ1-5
ASRTGTFSNQPQH
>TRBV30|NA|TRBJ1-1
AWSVHSSGEAF
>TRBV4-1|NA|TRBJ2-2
ASSPSGTNTGELF
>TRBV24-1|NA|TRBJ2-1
AVRPKGGVHEQF
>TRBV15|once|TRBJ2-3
ATSRREGTDTQY
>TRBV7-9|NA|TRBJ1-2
ASSLAGGDNGYT
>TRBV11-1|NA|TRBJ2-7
ASSSPGQGPYEQY
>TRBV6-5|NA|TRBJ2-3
ASSLPSGRTDTQY
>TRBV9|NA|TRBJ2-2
ASSVAGANTGELF
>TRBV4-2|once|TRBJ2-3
ASSQGLAGGEDTQY
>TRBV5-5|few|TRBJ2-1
ASSLGGGAPFYNEQF
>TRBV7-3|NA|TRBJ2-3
ASSRSGITDTQY
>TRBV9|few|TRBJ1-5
ASSPDRNNQPQH
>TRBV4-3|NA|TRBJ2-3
ASSPRGDGDTQY
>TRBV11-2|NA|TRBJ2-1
ASTASGSLNEQF
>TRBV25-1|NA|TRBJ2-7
ASSEVGRRPYEQY
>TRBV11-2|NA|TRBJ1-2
ASSLETPAPHYGYT
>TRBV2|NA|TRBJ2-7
ASSSGTGITYEQY
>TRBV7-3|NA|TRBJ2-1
ASSLTPKAASSYNEQF
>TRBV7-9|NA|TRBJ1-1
ASSFHEAF
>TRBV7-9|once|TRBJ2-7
ASSVTGFEQY